This TCR beta chain was observed in a study of technical replicates of blood from four donors. Libraries were prepared by immunoSEQ multiplex PCR; TCRdb keeps only in-frame clonotypes and omits some of them. The table includes 60,000 or so clones, 87% detected once. The V end lost 4 bases, the J end lost 0 bases, and 9 bases lay between the germline ends. Germline CDR1 SGHAT, CDR2 FQDESV (reference sequence). The CDR3 spans 14 residues. Sequences were obtained from PBMCs. This chain uses TRBV11-1 with TRBJ2-5, with D hard to call. This sequence originates from a human donor in good health. Some clones in this sample may be carry-over from other donors' samples. The CDR3: CASSWRLHQETQYF. CDR3 nucleotides: TGTGCCAGCAGCTGGCGACTCCACCAAGAGACCCAGTACTTC.